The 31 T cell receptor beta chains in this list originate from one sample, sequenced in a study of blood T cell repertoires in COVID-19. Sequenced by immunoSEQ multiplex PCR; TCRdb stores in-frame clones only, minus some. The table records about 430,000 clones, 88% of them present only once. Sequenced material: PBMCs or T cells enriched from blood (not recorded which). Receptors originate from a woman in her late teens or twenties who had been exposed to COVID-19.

The CDR3 spells CASSIWGQDIYGYTF. The DNA for the CDR3 is TGTGCCAGTAGTATATGGGGACAGGACATCTATGGCTACACCTTC. The V call is TRBV19, the J call TRBJ1-2; 8 positions agree with TRBD1. Trimming at V came to 2 bases and at J to 4 bases, leaving 6 bases not matched to a gene. This CDR3 spans 15 amino acids. Germline CDR1 LNHDA, CDR2 SQIVND (reference sequence).

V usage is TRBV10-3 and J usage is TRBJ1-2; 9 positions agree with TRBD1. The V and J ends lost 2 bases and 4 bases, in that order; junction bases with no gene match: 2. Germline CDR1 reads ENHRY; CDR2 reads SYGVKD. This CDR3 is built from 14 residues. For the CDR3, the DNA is TGTGCCATCAGTGAGGGGACAGGGTTCTATGGCTACACCTTC. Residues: CAISEGTGFYGYTF.

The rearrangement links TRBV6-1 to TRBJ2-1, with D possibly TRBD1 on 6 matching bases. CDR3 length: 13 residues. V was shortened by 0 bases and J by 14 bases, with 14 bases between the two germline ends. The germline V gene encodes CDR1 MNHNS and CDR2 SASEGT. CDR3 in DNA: TGTGCCAGCAGTGAAGCACGGGACACTTTGGAGTTCTTC. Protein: CASSEARDTLEFF.

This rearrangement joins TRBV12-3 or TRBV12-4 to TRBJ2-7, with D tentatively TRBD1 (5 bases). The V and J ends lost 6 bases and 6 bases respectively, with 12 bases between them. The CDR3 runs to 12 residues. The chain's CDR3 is CASSPDRPEQYF. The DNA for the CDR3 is TGTGCCAGCAGCCCCGACAGACCCGAGCAGTACTTC.

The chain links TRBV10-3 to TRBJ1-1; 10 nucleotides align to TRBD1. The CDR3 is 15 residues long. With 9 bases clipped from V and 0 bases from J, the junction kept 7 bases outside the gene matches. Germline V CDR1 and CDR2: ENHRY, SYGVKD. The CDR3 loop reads CAIRRDRGMNTEAFF. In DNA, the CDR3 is TGTGCCATTCGACGGGACAGGGGCATGAACACTGAAGCTTTCTTT.

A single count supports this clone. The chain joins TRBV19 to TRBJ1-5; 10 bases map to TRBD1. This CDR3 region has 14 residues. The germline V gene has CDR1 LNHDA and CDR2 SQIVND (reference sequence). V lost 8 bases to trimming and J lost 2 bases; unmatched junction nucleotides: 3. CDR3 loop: CASRDRGGNQPQHF. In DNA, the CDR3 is TGTGCCAGTCGGGACAGGGGTGGCAATCAGCCCCAGCATTTT.

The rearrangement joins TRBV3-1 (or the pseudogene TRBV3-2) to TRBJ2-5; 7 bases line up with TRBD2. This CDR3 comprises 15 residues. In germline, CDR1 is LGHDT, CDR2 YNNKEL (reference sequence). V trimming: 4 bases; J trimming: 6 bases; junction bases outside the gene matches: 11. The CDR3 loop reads CASSLRGGERKTQYF. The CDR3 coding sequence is TGTGCCAGCAGCCTACGGGGAGGGGAAAGAAAGACCCAGTACTTC.

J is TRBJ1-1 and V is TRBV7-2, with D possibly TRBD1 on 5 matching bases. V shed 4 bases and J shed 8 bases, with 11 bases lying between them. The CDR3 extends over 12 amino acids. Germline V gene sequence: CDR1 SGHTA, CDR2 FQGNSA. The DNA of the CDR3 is TGTGCCAGCAGCTCCCCGGGGGTCGAAGCTTTCTTT. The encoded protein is CASSSPGVEAFF.

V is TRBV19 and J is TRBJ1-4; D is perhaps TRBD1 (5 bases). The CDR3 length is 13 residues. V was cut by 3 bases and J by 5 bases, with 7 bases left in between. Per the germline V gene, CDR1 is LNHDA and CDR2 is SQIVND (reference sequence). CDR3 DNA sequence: TGTGCCAGTAGTATGACAGTGAATGAAAAACTGTTTTTT. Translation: CASSMTVNEKLFF.

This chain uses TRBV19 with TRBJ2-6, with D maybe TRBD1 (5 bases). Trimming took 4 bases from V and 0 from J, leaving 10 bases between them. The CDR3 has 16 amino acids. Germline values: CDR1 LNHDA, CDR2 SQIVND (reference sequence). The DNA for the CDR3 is TGTGCCAGTAGTAGGTCCAGGGACTCTGGGGCCAACGTCCTGACTTTC. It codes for CASSRSRDSGANVLTF. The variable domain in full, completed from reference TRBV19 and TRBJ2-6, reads DGGITQSPKYLFRKEGQNVTLSCEQNLNHDAMYWYRQDPGQGLRLIYYSQIVNDFQKGDIAEGYSVSREKKESFPLTVTSAQKNPTAFYLCASSRSRDSGANVLTFGAGSRLTVL.

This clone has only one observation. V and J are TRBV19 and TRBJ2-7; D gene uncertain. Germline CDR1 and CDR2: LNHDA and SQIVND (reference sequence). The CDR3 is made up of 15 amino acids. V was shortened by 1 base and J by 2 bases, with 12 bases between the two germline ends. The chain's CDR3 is CASSIGLYGTYEQYF. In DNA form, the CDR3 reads TGTGCCAGTAGTATAGGACTTTACGGCACCTACGAGCAGTACTTC.

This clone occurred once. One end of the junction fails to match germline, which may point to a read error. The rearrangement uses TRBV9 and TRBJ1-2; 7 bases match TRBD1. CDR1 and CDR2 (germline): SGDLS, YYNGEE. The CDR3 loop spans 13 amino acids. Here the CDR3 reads CASSVGGSTGYTF. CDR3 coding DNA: TGTGCCAGCAGTGTAGGGGGCAGCACTGGCTACACCTTC. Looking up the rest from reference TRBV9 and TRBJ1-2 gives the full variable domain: DSGVTQTPKHLITATGQRVTLRCSPRSGDLSVYWYQQSLDQGLQFLIQYYNGEERAKGNILERFSAQQFPDLHSELNLSSLELGDSALYFCASSVGGSTGYTFGSGTRLTVV.

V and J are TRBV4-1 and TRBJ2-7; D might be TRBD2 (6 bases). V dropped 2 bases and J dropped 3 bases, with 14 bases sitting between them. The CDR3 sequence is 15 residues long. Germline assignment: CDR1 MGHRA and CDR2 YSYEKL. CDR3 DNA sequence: TGCGCCAGCAGCCAACTACTAGCAGTTCACTACGAGCAGTACTTC. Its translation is CASSQLLAVHYEQYF.

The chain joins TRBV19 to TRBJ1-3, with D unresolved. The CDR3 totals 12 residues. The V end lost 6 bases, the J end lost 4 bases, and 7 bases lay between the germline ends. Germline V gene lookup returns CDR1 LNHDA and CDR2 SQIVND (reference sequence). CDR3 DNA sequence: TGTGCCAGTAGGAGGGCCGGAAACACCATATATTTT. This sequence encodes CASRRAGNTIYF.

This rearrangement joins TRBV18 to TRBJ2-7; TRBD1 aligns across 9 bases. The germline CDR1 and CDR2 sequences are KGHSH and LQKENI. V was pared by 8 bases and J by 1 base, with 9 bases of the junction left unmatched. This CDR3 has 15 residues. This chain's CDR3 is CASRTGAVGSYEQYF. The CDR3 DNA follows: TGTGCCAGCCGGACAGGGGCGGTCGGTTCCTACGAGCAGTACTTC.

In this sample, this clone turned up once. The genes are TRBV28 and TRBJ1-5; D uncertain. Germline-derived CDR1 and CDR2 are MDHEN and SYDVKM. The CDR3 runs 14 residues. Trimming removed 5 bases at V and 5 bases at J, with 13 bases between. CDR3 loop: CASSRAGSYQPQHF. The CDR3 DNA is TGTGCCAGCAGTCGCGCAGGTTCATATCAGCCCCAGCATTTT.

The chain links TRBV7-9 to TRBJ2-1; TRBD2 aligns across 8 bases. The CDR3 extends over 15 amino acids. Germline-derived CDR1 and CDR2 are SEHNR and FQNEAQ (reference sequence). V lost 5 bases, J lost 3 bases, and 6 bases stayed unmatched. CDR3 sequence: CASSPGSGGYNEQFF. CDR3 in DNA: TGTGCCAGCAGCCCCGGGAGCGGGGGCTACAATGAGCAGTTCTTC.

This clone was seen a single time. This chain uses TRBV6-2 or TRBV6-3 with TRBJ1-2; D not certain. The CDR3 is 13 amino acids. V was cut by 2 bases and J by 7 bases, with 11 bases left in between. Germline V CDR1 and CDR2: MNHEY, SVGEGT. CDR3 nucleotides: TGTGCCAGCAGTTACCTGGACTTTGGTGGCTACACCTTC. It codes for CASSYLDFGGYTF.

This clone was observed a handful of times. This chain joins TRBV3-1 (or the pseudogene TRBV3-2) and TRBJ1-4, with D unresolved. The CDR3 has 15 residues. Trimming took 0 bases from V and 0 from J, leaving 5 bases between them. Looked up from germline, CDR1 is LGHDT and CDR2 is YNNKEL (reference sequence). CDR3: CASSQEAATNEKLFF. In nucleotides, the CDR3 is TGTGCCAGCAGCCAAGAGGCTGCAACTAATGAAAAACTGTTTTTT.

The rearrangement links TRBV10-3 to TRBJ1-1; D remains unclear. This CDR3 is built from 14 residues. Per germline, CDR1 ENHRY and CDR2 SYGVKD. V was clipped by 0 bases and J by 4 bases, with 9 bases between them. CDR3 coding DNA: TGTGCCATCAGTGAGTCGACTGCGAGCACTGAAGCTTTCTTT. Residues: CAISESTASTEAFF.

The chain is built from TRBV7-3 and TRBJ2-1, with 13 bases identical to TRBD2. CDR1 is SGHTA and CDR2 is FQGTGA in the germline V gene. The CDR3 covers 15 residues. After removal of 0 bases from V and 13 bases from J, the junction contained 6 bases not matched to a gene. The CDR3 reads CASSLTGGLAGAQFF. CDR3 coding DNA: TGTGCCAGCAGCTTAACGGGAGGACTAGCGGGGGCCCAGTTCTTC. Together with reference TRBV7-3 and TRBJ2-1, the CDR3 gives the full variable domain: GAGVSQTPSNKVTEKGKYVELRCDPISGHTALYWYRQSLGQGPEFLIYFQGTGAADDSGLPNDRFFAVRPEGSVSTLKIQRTERGDSAVYLCASSLTGGLAGAQFFGPGTRLTVL.

In DNA, the CDR3 is TGTGCCAGCAGTCTGACCGACAGCAACCAAGAGACCCAGTACTTC. Its protein is CASSLTDSNQETQYF. The J gene is TRBJ2-5, the V gene TRBV27; weak D call: TRBD1 (5 bases). Trimming took 5 bases from V and 0 from J, leaving 13 bases between them. Germline-derived CDR1 and CDR2 are MNHEY and SMNVEV (reference sequence). The CDR3 totals 15 residues.

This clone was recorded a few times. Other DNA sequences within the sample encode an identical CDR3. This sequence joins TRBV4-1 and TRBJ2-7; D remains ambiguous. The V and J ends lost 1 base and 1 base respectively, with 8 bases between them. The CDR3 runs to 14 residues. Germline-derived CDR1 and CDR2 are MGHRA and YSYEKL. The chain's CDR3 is CASSQGPGSYEQYF. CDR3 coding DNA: TGCGCCAGCAGCCAAGGTCCCGGTTCCTACGAGCAGTACTTC.

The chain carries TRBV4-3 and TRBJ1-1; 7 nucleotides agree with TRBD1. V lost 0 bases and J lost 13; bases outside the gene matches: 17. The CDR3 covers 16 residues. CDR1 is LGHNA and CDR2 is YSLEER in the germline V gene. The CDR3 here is CASSQDYESGGHRGFF. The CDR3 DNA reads TGCGCCAGCAGCCAAGATTACGAAAGTGGGGGGCACAGGGGTTTCTTT.

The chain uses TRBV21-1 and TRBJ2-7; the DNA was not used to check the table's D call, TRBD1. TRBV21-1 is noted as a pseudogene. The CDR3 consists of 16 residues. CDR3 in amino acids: CASSKGGRQGTYEQYF. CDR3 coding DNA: TGTGCCAGCAGCAAAGGGGGGCGACAGGGAACCTACGAGCAGTACTTC.

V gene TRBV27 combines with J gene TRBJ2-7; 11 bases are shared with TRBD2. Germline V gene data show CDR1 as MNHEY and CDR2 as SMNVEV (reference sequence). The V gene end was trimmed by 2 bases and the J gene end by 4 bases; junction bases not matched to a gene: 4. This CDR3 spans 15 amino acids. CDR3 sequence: CASSLRGLAVYEQYF. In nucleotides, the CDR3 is TGTGCCAGCAGTTTAAGGGGACTAGCGGTTTACGAGCAGTACTTC.

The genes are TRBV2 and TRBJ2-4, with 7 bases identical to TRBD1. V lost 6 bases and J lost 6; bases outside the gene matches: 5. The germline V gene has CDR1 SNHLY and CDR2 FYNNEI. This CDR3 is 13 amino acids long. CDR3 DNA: TGTGCCAGCAGCCACAGGGGAGCAAACATTCAGTACTTC. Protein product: CASSHRGANIQYF.

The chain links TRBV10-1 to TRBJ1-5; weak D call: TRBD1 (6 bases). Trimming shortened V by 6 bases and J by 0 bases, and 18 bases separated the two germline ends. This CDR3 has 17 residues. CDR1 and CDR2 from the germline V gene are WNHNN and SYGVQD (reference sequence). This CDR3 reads CASRLLTGEYSNQPQHF. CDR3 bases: TGCGCCAGCAGACTATTGACAGGCGAATATAGCAATCAGCCCCAGCATTTT.

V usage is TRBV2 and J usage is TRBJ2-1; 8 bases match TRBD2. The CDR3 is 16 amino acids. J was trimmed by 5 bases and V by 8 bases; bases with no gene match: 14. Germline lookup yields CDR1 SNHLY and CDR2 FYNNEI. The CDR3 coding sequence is TGTGCCAGCGGAGGGATGCCGGGAGGGAAGGACAATGAGCAGTTCTTC. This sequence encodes CASGGMPGGKDNEQFF.

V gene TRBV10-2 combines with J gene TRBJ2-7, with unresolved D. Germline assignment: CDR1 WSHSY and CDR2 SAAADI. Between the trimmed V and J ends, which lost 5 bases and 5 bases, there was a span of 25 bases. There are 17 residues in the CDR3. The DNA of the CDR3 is TGCGCCAGCAGTCTCCGACCCCAGAGCGTTTCTTATGACGAGCAGTACTTC. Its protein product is CASSLRPQSVSYDEQYF.

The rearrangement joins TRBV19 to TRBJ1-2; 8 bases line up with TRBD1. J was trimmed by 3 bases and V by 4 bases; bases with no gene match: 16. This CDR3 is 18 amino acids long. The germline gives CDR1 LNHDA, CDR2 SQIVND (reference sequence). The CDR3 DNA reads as TGTGCCAGTAGTACGACAGGGGAATGGGGTGCTTCCTACTATGGCTACACCTTC. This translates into CASSTTGEWGASYYGYTF. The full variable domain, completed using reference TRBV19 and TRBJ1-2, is DGGITQSPKYLFRKEGQNVTLSCEQNLNHDAMYWYRQDPGQGLRLIYYSQIVNDFQKGDIAEGYSVSREKKESFPLTVTSAQKNPTAFYLCASSTTGEWGASYYGYTFGSGTRLTVV.